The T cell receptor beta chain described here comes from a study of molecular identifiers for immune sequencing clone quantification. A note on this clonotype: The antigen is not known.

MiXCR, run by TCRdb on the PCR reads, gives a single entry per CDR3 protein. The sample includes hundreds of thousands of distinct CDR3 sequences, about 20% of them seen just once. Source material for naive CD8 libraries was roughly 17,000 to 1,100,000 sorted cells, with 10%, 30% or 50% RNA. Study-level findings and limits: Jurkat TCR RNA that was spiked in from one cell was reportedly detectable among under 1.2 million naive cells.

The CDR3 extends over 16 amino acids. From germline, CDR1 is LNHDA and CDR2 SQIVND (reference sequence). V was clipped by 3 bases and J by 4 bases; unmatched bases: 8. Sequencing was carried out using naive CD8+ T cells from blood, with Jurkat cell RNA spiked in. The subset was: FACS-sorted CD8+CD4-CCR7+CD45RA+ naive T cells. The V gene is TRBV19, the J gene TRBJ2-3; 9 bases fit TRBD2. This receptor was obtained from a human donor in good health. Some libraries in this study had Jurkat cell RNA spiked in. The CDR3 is CASSIWAGGPSDTQYF. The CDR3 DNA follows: TGTGCCAGTAGTATTTGGGCGGGAGGGCCTTCAGATACGCAGTATTTT.